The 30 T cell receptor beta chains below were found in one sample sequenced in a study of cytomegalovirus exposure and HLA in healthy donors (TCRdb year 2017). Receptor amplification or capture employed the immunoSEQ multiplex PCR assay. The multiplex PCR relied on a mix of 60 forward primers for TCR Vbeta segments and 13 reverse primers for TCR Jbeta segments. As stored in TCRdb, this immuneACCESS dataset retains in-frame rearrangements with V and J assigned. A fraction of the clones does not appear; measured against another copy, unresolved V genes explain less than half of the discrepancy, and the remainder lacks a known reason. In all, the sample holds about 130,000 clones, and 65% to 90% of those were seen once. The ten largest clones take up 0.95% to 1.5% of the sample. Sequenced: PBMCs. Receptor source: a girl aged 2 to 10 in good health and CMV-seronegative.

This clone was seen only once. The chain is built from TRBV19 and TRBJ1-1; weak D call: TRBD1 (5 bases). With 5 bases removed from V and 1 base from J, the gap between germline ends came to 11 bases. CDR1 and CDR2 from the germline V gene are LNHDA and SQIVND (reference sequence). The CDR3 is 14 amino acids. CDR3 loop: CASSFGQGNTEAFF. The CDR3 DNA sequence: TGTGCCAGTAGTTTCGGGCAGGGGAACACTGAAGCTTTCTTT.

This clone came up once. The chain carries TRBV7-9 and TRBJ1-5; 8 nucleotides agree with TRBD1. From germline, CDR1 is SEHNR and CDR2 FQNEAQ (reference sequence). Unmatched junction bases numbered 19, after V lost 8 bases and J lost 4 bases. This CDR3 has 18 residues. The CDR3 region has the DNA TGTGCCAGCGGGATTCAGGGGGCTTCTCCGTCCACTAATCAGCCCCAGCATTTT. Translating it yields CASGIQGASPSTNQPQHF.

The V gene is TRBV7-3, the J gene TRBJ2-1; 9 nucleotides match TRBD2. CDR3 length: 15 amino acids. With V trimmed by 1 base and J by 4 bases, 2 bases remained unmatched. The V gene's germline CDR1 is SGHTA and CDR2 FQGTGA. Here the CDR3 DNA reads TGTGCCAGCAGCTTAATGGCGGGAGGGTACAATGAGCAGTTCTTC. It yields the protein CASSLMAGGYNEQFF.

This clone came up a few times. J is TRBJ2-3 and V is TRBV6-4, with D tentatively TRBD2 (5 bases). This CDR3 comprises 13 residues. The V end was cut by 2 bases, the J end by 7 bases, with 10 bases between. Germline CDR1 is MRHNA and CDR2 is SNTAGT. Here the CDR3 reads CASSDHRGNTQYF. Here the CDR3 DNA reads TGTGCCAGCAGTGACCATCGGGGTAATACGCAGTATTTT.

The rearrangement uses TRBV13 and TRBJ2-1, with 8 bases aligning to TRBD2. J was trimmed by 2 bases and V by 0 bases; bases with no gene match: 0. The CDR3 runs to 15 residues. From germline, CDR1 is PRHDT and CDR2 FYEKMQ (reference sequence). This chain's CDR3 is CASSLGTSAYNEQFF. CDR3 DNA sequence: TGTGCCAGCAGCTTAGGGACTAGCGCCTACAATGAGCAGTTCTTC. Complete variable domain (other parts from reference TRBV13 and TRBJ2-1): AAGVIQSPRHLIKEKRETATLKCYPIPRHDTVYWYQQGPGQDPQFLISFYEKMQSDKGSIPDRFSAQQFSDYHSELNMSSLELGDSALYFCASSLGTSAYNEQFFGPGTRLTVL.

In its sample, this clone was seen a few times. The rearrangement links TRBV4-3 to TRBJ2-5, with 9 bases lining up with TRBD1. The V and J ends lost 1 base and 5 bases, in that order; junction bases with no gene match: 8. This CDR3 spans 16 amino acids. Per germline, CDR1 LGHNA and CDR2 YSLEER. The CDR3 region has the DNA TGCGCCAGCAGCCAAGGGGGACAGGGAGGGGGGGAGACCCAGTACTTC. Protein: CASSQGGQGGGETQYF.

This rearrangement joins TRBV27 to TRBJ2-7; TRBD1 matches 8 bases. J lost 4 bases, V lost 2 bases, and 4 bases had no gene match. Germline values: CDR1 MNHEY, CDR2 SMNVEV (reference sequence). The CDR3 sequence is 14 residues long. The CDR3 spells CASSLAGGKYEQYF. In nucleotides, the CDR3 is TGTGCCAGCAGTTTAGCAGGGGGCAAATACGAGCAGTACTTC.

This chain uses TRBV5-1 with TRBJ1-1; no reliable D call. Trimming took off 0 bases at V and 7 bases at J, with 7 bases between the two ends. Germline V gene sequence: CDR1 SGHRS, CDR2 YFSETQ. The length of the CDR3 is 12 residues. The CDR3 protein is CASSLEEHEAFF. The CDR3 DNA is TGCGCCAGCAGCTTGGAAGAACATGAAGCTTTCTTT.

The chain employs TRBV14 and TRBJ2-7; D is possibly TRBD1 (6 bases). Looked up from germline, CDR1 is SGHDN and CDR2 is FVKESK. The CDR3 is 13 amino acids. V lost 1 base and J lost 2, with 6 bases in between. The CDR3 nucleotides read TGTGCCAGCAGCCAAGGGACAGCCTACGAGCAGTACTTC. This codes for CASSQGTAYEQYF.

This CDR3 is CASSSTSGYEQYF. In nucleotides, the CDR3 is TGTGCCAGCAGCTCTACTAGCGGCTACGAGCAGTACTTC. The rearrangement links TRBV7-6 to TRBJ2-7, with TRBD2 matching 8 bases. V dropped 4 bases and J dropped 3; count of bases not matched to a gene: 2. In germline, CDR1 is SGHVS, CDR2 FNYEAQ. The CDR3 is 13 residues long.

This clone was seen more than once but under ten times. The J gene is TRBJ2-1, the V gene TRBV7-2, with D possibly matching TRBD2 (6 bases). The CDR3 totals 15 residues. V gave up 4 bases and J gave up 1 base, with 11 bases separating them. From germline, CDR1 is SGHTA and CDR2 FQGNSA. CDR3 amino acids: CASSSTGTSYNEQFF. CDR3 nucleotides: TGTGCCAGCAGCTCCACCGGGACTTCCTACAATGAGCAGTTCTTC. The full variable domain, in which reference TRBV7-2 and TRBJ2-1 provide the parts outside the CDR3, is GAGVSQSPSNKVTEKGKDVELRCDPISGHTALYWYRQSLGQGLEFLIYFQGNSAPDKSGLPSDRFSAERTGGSVSTLTIQRTQQEDSAVYLCASSSTGTSYNEQFFGPGTRLTVL.

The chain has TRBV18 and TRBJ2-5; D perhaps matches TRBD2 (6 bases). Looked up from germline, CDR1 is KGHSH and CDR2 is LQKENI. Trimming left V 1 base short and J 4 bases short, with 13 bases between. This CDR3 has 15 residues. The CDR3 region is CASSPLGLGPETQYF. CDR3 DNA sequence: TGTGCCAGCTCACCACTGGGACTGGGGCCAGAGACCCAGTACTTC.

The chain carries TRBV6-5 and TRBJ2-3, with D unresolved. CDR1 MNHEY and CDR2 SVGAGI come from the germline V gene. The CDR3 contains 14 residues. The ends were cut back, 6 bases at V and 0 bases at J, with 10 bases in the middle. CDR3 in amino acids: CASSPFPSTDTQYF. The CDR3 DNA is TGTGCCAGCAGCCCGTTCCCTAGCACAGATACGCAGTATTTT.

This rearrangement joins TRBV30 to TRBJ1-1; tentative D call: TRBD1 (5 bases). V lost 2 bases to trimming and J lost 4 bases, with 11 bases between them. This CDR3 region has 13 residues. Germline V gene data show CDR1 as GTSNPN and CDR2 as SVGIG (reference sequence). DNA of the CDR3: TGTGCCTGGAGTTCAGGGTGGAGCACTGAAGCTTTCTTT. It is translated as CAWSSGWSTEAFF.

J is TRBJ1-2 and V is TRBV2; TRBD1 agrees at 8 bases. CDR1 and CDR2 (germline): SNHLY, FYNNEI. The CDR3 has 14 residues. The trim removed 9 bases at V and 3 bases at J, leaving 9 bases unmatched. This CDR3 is CARPGGLGDYGYTF. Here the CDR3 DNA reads TGTGCCAGGCCAGGGGGCCTTGGTGACTATGGCTACACCTTC.

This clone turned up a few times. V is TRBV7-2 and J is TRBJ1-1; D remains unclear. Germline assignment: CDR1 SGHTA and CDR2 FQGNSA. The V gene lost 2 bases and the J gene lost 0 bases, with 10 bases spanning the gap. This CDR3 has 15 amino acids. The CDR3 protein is CASSLSGGMNTEAFF. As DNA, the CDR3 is TGTGCCAGCAGCTTAAGCGGCGGCATGAACACTGAAGCTTTCTTT.

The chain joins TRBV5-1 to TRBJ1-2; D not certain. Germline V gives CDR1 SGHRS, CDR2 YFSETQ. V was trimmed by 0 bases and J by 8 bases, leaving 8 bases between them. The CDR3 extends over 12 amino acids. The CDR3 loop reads CASSLGGGGYTF. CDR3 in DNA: TGCGCCAGCAGCTTGGGAGGTGGGGGCTACACCTTC.

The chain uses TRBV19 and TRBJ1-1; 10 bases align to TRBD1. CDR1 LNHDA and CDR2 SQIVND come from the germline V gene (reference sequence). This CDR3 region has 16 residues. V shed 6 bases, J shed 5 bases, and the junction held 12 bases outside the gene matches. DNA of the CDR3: TGTGCCAGTAGCCCGCCGACAGGGGGCTCAGGGACTGAAGCTTTCTTT. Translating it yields CASSPPTGGSGTEAFF.

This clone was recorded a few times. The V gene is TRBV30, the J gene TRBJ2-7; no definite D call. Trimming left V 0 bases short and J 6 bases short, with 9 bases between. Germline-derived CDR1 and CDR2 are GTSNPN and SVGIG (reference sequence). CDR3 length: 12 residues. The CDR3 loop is CAWSVIRPEQYF. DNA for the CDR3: TGTGCCTGGAGTGTAATCCGTCCCGAGCAGTACTTC.

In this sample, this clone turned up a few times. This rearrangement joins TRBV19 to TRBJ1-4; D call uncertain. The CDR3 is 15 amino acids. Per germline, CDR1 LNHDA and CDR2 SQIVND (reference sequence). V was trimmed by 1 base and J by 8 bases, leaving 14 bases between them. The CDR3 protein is CASSIASGLSEKLFF. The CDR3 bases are TGTGCCAGTAGTATAGCATCAGGTCTATCAGAAAAACTGTTTTTT.

The DNA for the CDR3 is TGTGCCAGCAGCTTAGGGCTAGCGGGAGGTTCAGAGACCCAGTACTTC. Translation: CASSLGLAGGSETQYF. V and J are TRBV7-3 and TRBJ2-5; 11 bases line up with TRBD2. The CDR3 has 16 residues. CDR1 and CDR2 (germline): SGHTA, FQGTGA. J gave up 4 bases and V 2 bases, and 6 bases lay outside the gene matches.

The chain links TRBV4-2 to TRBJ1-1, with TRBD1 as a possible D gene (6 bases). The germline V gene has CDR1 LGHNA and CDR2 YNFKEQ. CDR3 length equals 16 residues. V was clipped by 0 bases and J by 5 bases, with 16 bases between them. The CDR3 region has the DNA TGTGCCAGCAGCCAAGACCCCCAGGGGATATGGACTGAAGCTTTCTTT. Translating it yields CASSQDPQGIWTEAFF.

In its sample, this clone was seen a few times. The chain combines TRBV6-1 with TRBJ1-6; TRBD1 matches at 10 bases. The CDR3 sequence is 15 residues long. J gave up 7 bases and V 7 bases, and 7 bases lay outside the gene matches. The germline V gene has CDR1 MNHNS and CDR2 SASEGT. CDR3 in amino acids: CASTTGTGENSPLHF. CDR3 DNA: TGTGCCAGCACCACCGGGACAGGGGAAAATTCACCCCTCCACTTT.

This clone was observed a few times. CDR3 in amino acids: CASSEKGAPGELFF. The DNA of the CDR3 is TGTGCCAGCAGTGAAAAGGGGGCCCCTGGGGAGCTGTTTTTT. The V call is TRBV6-1, the J call TRBJ2-2; 7 bases agree with TRBD1. In germline, CDR1 is MNHNS, CDR2 SASEGT. The CDR3 contains 14 residues. J gave up 8 bases and V 2 bases, and 5 bases lay outside the gene matches.

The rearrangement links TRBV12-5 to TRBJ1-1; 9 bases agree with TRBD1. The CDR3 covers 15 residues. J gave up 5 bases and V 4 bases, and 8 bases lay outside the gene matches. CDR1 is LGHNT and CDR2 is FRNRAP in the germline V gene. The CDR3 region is CASGWIQGANTEAFF. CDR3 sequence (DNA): TGTGCTAGTGGTTGGATACAGGGGGCGAATACTGAAGCTTTCTTT.

The CDR3 loop reads CARRSPWAGQPQHF. The CDR3 region has the DNA TGTGCCAGACGATCTCCCTGGGCGGGGCAGCCCCAGCATTTT. This chain joins TRBV19 and TRBJ1-5; D is undetermined. This CDR3 is 14 amino acids long. From germline, CDR1 is LNHDA and CDR2 SQIVND (reference sequence). With 9 bases removed from V and 7 bases from J, the gap between germline ends came to 19 bases.

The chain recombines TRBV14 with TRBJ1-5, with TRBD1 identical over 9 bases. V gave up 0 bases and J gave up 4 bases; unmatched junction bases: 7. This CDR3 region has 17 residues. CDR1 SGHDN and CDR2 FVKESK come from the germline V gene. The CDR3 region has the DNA TGTGCCAGCAGCCAAGATCTGGGACAGGGCCCAAATCAGCCCCAGCATTTT. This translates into CASSQDLGQGPNQPQHF.

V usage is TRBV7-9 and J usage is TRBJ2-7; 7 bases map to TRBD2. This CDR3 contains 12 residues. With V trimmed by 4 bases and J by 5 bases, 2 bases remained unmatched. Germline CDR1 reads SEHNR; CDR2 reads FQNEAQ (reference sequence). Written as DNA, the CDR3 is TGTGCCAGCAGCTGGGGAGGGGACGAGCAGTACTTC. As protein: CASSWGGDEQYF.

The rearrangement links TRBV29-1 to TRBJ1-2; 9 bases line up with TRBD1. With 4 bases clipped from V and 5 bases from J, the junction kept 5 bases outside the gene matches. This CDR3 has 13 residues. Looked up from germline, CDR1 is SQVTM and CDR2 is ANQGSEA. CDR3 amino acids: CSVAETGGYGYTF. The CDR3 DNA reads TGCAGCGTTGCGGAGACAGGGGGTTATGGCTACACCTTC.

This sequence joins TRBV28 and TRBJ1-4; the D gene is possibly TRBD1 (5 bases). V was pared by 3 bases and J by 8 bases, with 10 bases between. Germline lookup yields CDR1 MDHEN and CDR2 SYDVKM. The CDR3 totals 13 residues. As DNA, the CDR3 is TGTGCCAGCAGTTTCCAGGGTGTGGAAAAACTGTTTTTT. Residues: CASSFQGVEKLFF. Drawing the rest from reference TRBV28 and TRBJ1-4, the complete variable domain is DVKVTQSSRYLVKRTGEKVFLECVQDMDHENMFWYRQDPGLGLRLIYFSYDVKMKEKGDIPEGYSVSREKKERFSLILESASTNQTSMYLCASSFQGVEKLFFGSGTQLSVL.